This T cell receptor (beta chain) emerged from a study of blood T cell repertoires in COVID-19. In the original workflow: Researchers report that nucleated cell counts were estimated from reference gene primer amplification. Method: immunoSEQ multiplex PCR; TCRdb's copy keeps in-frame clones and lacks some. That table gives V, J and clone size, and the DNA gave D and trimming. The sample yields roughly 230,000 clones, 85% to 90% seen once. The germline gives CDR1 DFQATT, CDR2 SNEGSKA (reference sequence). V lost 3 bases, J lost 7 bases, and 6 bases stayed unmatched. The CDR3 contains 13 residues. The V call is TRBV20-1, the J call TRBJ2-1; 7 nucleotides agree with TRBD2. This clonotype was obtained from a middle-aged woman who had recovered from COVID-19. The sequenced sample consisted of peripheral blood. The CDR3 spells CSASWGGSNEQFF. CDR3 DNA sequence: TGCAGTGCTAGTTGGGGGGGGAGTAATGAGCAGTTCTTC.